This TCR beta chain was obtained from a study of blood T cell repertoires in COVID-19. Across the whole study: Samples taken during acute and convalescent COVID-19 were collected in the United States, Italy and Spain. Sample material is recorded as cDNA or gDNA derived from T cells, B-cell-depleted T cells, or PBMCs.

The authors' processing: For nucleated cells, counts were estimated from reference gene primer amplification. Measured with immunoSEQ multiplex PCR; TCRdb has only the in-frame clones, and not every one. V and J calls plus clone size are reproduced from that table; the DNA served to infer D and trimming. The data hold more than 75,000 clones, with 88% observed a single time. Germline V gene lookup returns CDR1 SGHRS and CDR2 YFSETQ. This CDR3 has 14 residues. The ends lost 7 bases at V and 4 bases at J; junction bases unmatched: 5. The sequenced material came from peripheral blood. This TCR came from a woman aged 80 or over with active COVID-19. The genes are TRBV5-1 and TRBJ2-5; 12 nucleotides align to TRBD2. In DNA form, the CDR3 reads TGCGCCAGCCAGACTAGCGGGAGTGGAGAGACCCAGTACTTC. It is translated as CASQTSGSGETQYF. The variable domain in full, with the rest retrieved from reference TRBV5-1 and TRBJ2-5, is KAGVTQTPRYLIKTRGQQVTLSCSPISGHRSVSWYQQTPGQGLQFLFEYFSETQRNKGNFPGRFSGRQFSNSRSEMNVSTLELGDSALYLCASQTSGSGETQYFGPGTRLLVL.